This T cell receptor (beta chain) was recorded in a study of cytomegalovirus exposure and HLA in healthy donors. The study ran its PCR with 60 Vbeta and 13 Jbeta primers. Generated by immunoSEQ multiplex PCR, the TCRdb table keeps only in-frame clones and is missing some. The data show over 200,000 clones, 82% seen once. Study-wide results and limits: In a later analysis, TCR beta V- and J-gene trimming was associated with a missense DCLRE1C variant. Versus the approximately 700-donor mean, an Asian-associated ancestry cluster reportedly showed fewer N-insertions in a later analysis. It was shown in a later analysis that HLA-associated TCR beta chains were more clonally expanded than other, equally common chains.

In the case of this clone: The antigen is undetermined.

Trimming shortened V by 0 bases and J by 8 bases, and 17 bases separated the two germline ends. The CDR3 runs to 15 residues. CDR1 is SGHDT and CDR2 is YYEEEE in the germline V gene. The sample was PBMCs. This receptor was obtained from a woman between 40 and 50 years old in good health and CMV-seropositive. The rearrangement uses TRBV5-6 and TRBJ1-2, with D perhaps matching TRBD1 (6 bases). CDR3 protein: CASSLGLQGLRGYTF. CDR3 coding DNA: TGTGCCAGCAGCTTGGGGCTTCAGGGGCTCCGGGGCTACACCTTC.